This T cell receptor (beta chain) was captured by sequencing in a study of blood T cells in healthy people across ages. Study findings and constraints: With unsorted PBMCs, a conclusive comparison of naive versus antigen-experienced cells was not possible. Significant beta diversity loss was already apparent by age about 39, declining roughly linearly.

As concerns this clonotype: As yet, its antigen is unknown.

Trimming shortened V by 1 base and J by 6 bases, and 13 bases separated the two germline ends. The CDR3 length is 14 residues. Germline V lookup: CDR1 KGHSH, CDR2 LQKENI. A second PCR of about 7 to 12 cycles used a sample-barcoded 5' primer and a J-beta primer mix. No fewer than 3 million CDR3-containing paired-end reads came from each sample. A single record per CDR3 protein comes from TCRdb applying MiXCR to the 5' RACE reads. The sample lists 780,000 or so distinct CDR3 sequences; about 53% were seen once. Isolation per sample recovered at least 7 million PBMCs. Sequencing was carried out using blood. The chain employs TRBV18 and TRBJ2-7; tentative D call: TRBD2 (6 bases). The sequence was collected from a man older than 75 in good health. CDR3 sequence: CASSPQGGRSEQYF. The CDR3 DNA reads TGTGCCAGCTCACCACAGGGAGGACGATCCGAGCAGTACTTC.